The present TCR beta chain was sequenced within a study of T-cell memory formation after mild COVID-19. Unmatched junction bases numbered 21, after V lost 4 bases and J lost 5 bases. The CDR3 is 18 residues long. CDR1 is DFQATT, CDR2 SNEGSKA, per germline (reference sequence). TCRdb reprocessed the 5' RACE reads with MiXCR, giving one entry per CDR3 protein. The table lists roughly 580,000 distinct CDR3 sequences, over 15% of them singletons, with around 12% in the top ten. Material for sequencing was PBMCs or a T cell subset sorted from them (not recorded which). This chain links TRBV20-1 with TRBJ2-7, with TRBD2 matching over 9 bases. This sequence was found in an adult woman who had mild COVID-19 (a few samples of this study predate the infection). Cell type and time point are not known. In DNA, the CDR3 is TGCAGTGCTATCCTGCGCGCGGGAGGGCGGCCCTTTAGAGACGAGCAGTACTTC. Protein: CSAILRAGGRPFRDEQYF.